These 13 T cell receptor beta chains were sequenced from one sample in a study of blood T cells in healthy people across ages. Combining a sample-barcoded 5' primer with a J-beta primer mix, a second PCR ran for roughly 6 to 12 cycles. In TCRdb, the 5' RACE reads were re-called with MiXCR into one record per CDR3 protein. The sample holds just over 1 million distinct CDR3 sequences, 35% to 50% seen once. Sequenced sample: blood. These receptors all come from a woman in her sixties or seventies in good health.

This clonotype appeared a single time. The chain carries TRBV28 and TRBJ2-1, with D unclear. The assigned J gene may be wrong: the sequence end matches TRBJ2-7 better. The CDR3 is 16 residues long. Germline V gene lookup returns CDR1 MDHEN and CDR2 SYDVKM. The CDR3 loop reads CASSPDHGDSYNEQYF. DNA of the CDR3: TGTGCCAGCAGCCCAGATCACGGTGACTCTTACAATGAGCAGTACTTC.

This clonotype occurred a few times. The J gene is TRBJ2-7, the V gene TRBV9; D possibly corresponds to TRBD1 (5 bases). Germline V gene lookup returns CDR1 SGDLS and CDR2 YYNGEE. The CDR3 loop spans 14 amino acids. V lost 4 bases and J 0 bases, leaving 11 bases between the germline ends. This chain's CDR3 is CASSPKDISYEQYF. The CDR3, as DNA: TGTGCCAGCAGCCCAAAGGACATCTCCTACGAGCAGTACTTC.

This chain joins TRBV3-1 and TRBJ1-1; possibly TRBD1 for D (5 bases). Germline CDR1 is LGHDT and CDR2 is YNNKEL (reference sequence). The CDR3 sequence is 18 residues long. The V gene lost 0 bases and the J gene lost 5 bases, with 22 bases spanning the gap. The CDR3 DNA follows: TGTGCCAGCAGCCAAGATTTCGGCGGGGACGGGGTTTGGACTGAAGCTTTCTTT. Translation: CASSQDFGGDGVWTEAFF.

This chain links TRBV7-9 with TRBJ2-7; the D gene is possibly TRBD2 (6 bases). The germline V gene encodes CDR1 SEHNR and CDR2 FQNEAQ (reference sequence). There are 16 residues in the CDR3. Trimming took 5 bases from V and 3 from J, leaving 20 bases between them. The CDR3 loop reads CASSPPPKGRFYEQYF. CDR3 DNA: TGTGCCAGCAGCCCCCCGCCTAAGGGGAGGTTCTACGAGCAGTACTTC.

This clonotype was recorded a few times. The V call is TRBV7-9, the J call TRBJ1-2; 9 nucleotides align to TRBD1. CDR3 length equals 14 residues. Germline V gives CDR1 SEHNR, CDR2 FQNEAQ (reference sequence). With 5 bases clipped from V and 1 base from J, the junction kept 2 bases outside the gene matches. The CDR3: CASSRTGVNYGYTF. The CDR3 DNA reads TGTGCCAGCAGCCGGACAGGGGTTAACTATGGCTACACCTTC.

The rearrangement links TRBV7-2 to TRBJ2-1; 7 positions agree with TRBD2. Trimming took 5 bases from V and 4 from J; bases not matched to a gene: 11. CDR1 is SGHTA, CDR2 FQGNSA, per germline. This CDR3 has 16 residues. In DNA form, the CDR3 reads TGTGCCAGCAGCACCGTAGCGGGTGGAACTTACAATGAGCAGTTCTTC. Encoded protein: CASSTVAGGTYNEQFF.

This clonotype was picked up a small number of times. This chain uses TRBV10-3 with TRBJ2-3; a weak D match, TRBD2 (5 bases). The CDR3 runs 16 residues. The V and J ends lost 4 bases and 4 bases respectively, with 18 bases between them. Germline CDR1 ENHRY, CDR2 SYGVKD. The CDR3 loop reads CAISAHKGSGPDTQYF. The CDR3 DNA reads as TGTGCCATCAGTGCCCATAAAGGGAGTGGTCCAGATACGCAGTATTTT.

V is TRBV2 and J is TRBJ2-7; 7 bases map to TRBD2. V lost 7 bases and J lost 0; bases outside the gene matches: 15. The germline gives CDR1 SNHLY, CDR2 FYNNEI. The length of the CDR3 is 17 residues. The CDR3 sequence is CASILTRGGIGSYEQYF. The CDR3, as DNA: TGTGCCAGCATACTGACCCGGGGAGGGATAGGCTCCTACGAGCAGTACTTC.

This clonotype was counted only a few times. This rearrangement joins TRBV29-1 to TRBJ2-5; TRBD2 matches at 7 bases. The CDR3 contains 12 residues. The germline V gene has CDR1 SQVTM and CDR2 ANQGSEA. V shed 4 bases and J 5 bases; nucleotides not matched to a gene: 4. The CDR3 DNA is TGCAGCGTTGGTATAGCGGGCGAGACCCAGTACTTC. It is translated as CSVGIAGETQYF.

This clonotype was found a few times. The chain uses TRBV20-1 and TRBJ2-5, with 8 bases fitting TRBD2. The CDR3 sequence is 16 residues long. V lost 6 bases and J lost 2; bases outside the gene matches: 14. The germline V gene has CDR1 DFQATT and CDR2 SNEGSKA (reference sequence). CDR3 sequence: CSASPSGFWGQETQYF. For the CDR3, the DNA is TGCAGTGCATCCCCTAGCGGGTTCTGGGGGCAAGAGACCCAGTACTTC.

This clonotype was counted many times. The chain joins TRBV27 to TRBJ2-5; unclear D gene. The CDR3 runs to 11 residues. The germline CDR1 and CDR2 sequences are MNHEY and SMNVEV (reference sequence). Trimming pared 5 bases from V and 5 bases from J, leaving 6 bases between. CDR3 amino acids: CASSNYETQYF. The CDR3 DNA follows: TGTGCCAGCAGTAATTATGAGACCCAGTACTTC.

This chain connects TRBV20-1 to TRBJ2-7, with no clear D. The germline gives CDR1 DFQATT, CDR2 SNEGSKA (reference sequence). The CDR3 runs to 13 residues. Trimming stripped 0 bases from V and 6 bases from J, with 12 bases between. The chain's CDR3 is CSAREHRNGEQYF. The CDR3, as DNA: TGCAGTGCTAGAGAGCACCGAAACGGCGAGCAGTACTTC.

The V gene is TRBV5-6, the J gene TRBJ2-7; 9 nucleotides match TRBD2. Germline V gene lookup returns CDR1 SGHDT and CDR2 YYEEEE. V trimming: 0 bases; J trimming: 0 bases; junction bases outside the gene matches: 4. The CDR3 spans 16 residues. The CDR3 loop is CASSLAGTSSSYEQYF. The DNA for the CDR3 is TGTGCCAGCAGCTTGGCCGGGACTAGCAGCTCCTACGAGCAGTACTTC.